These T cell receptor beta chains were read from a single sample in a study of OX40 agonist ivuxolimab in advanced cancers. Sequenced by immunoSEQ multiplex PCR; TCRdb stores in-frame clones only, minus some. The table has 70,000 or so clones, about 90% seen once. The sample consisted of CD4+ or CD8+ T cells sorted from blood, taken in a trial of the OX40 agonist ivuxolimab. The receptors derive from an adult with an advanced solid tumor such as melanoma, head and neck, liver or kidney cancer. Each CDR3 is given with its conserved first and last residue. The D gene is left open where the match is weak.

v_gene: TRBV6-5; j_gene: TRBJ2-5; d_gene: -; CDR3aa: CASSYSGGDGETQYF
v_gene: TRBV11-3; j_gene: TRBJ2-1; d_gene: TRBD2; CDR3aa: CASSSGLADNEQFF
v_gene: TRBV11-3; j_gene: TRBJ2-7; d_gene: -; CDR3aa: CASSPVRSGEQYF
v_gene: TRBV7-8; j_gene: TRBJ2-7; d_gene: -; CDR3aa: CASSFAGSSYEQYF
v_gene: TRBV5-8; j_gene: TRBJ2-3; d_gene: TRBD1; CDR3aa: CASRTDRGHQDTQYF
v_gene: TRBV4-1; j_gene: TRBJ1-1; d_gene: -; CDR3aa: CASSPLERGNTEAFF
v_gene: TRBV9; j_gene: TRBJ2-7; d_gene: TRBD2; CDR3aa: CASSEKAGAYEQYF
v_gene: TRBV6-1; j_gene: TRBJ1-1; d_gene: -; CDR3aa: CASSEDRNTEAFF
v_gene: TRBV29-1; j_gene: TRBJ2-7; d_gene: TRBD1; CDR3aa: CSVTSRGSFSYEQYF
v_gene: TRBV7-9; j_gene: TRBJ2-2; d_gene: -; CDR3aa: CASSPWVGSFTGELFF
v_gene: TRBV13; j_gene: TRBJ2-3; d_gene: -; CDR3aa: CASSLGLFSVPDTQYF
v_gene: TRBV6-1; j_gene: TRBJ1-2; d_gene: -; CDR3aa: CASSEFGGYGYTF
v_gene: TRBV13; j_gene: TRBJ2-3; d_gene: -; CDR3aa: CASSFGRGYAQYF
v_gene: TRBV7-2; j_gene: TRBJ2-7; d_gene: -; CDR3aa: CASSLASTYEQYF
v_gene: TRBV28; j_gene: TRBJ1-4; d_gene: -; CDR3aa: CASSSPKGGDNEKLFF
v_gene: TRBV29-1; j_gene: TRBJ2-5; d_gene: -; CDR3aa: CSVETGVVETQYF
v_gene: TRBV6-5; j_gene: TRBJ1-2; d_gene: TRBD1; CDR3aa: CASSMGQGIYGYTF
v_gene: TRBV11-2; j_gene: TRBJ1-1; d_gene: -; CDR3aa: CASSTRDPEAFF
v_gene: TRBV28; j_gene: TRBJ2-7; d_gene: -; CDR3aa: CASSSQGSYEQYF
v_gene: TRBV19; j_gene: TRBJ1-5; d_gene: -; CDR3aa: CASSMIRDGNQPQHF
v_gene: TRBV27; j_gene: TRBJ2-7; d_gene: TRBD2; CDR3aa: CASSLQRGGYEQYF
v_gene: TRBV6-6; j_gene: TRBJ2-7; d_gene: -; CDR3aa: CASSYWDPDHEQYF
v_gene: TRBV7-8; j_gene: TRBJ2-1; d_gene: TRBD1; CDR3aa: CASSPMTGSDEQFF
v_gene: TRBV7-9; j_gene: TRBJ2-1; d_gene: -; CDR3aa: CASSLAGGLKFF
v_gene: TRBV5-1; j_gene: TRBJ2-7; d_gene: -; CDR3aa: CASSLAGQGYEQYF
v_gene: TRBV9; j_gene: TRBJ2-2; d_gene: -; CDR3aa: CASSEKEETGELFF
v_gene: TRBV13; j_gene: TRBJ2-1; d_gene: -; CDR3aa: CASSLGGFYNEQFF
v_gene: TRBV15; j_gene: TRBJ1-5; d_gene: -; CDR3aa: CATSREQGSQPQHF
v_gene: TRBV28; j_gene: TRBJ2-2; d_gene: -; CDR3aa: CASTPVGRKNTGELFF
v_gene: TRBV7-9; j_gene: TRBJ1-3; d_gene: TRBD1; CDR3aa: CASSATGGLPGNTIYF
v_gene: TRBV7-3; j_gene: TRBJ2-2; d_gene: -; CDR3aa: CASSLDRGGTGELFF
v_gene: TRBV10-2; j_gene: TRBJ2-1; d_gene: TRBD2; CDR3aa: CASKLADYNEQFF
v_gene: TRBV15; j_gene: TRBJ2-5; d_gene: -; CDR3aa: CATSRRTDRQETQYF
v_gene: TRBV11-2; j_gene: TRBJ2-2; d_gene: -; CDR3aa: CASSRSGTNTGELFF
v_gene: TRBV27; j_gene: TRBJ1-1; d_gene: -; CDR3aa: CASRDSNTEAFF
v_gene: TRBV6-1; j_gene: TRBJ2-5; d_gene: -; CDR3aa: CASSDSEQETQYF
v_gene: TRBV19; j_gene: TRBJ1-1; d_gene: -; CDR3aa: CASSIDMKGNTEAFF
v_gene: TRBV7-9; j_gene: TRBJ1-4; d_gene: TRBD1; CDR3aa: CASSFHETGKEKLFF
v_gene: TRBV4-2; j_gene: TRBJ2-1; d_gene: -; CDR3aa: CASSQDEGGPYNEQFF
v_gene: TRBV19; j_gene: TRBJ1-6; d_gene: -; CDR3aa: CASSIERRNSPLHF
v_gene: TRBV28; j_gene: TRBJ1-5; d_gene: -; CDR3aa: CASSLRRNSNQPQHF
v_gene: TRBV10-1; j_gene: TRBJ2-5; d_gene: -; CDR3aa: CASSRSPGPEAVETQYF
v_gene: TRBV7-8; j_gene: TRBJ2-3; d_gene: -; CDR3aa: CASSLVRRLGTDTQYF
v_gene: TRBV9; j_gene: TRBJ2-5; d_gene: TRBD1; CDR3aa: CASSALRETGGSETQYF
v_gene: TRBV7-2; j_gene: TRBJ2-3; d_gene: TRBD2; CDR3aa: CASSLGPGTSSDTQYF
v_gene: TRBV5-1; j_gene: TRBJ1-3; d_gene: -; CDR3aa: CASSLGWLLRDPGEGNTIYF
v_gene: TRBV4-1; j_gene: TRBJ1-5; d_gene: -; CDR3aa: CASSQERGSNQPQHF
v_gene: TRBV6-5; j_gene: TRBJ2-2; d_gene: -; CDR3aa: CASSYSDSGELFF
v_gene: TRBV4-2; j_gene: TRBJ1-5; d_gene: -; CDR3aa: CASSQEFPKTAAGNQPQHF
v_gene: TRBV6-5; j_gene: TRBJ1-1; d_gene: -; CDR3aa: CASSRGGQVYTEAFF
v_gene: TRBV15; j_gene: TRBJ1-1; d_gene: -; CDR3aa: CATSLGSLTEAFF
v_gene: TRBV4-2; j_gene: TRBJ2-7; d_gene: TRBD2; CDR3aa: CASSQVLAGINEQYF